In its sample, the clone carrying this T cell receptor beta chain was seen once. This entry belongs to a study of blood T cells in healthy people across ages. Germline V gene data show CDR1 as LNHNV and CDR2 as YYDKDF (reference sequence). Unmatched junction bases numbered 3, after V lost 4 bases and J lost 3 bases. The CDR3 runs to 14 residues. A second PCR of 7 to 11 cycles used a sample-barcoded 5' primer and a J-beta primer mix. TCRdb re-called the 5' RACE reads through MiXCR, storing one row per CDR3 protein. The sample has about 1.5 million distinct CDR3 sequences, roughly 43% seen once; the top ten hold under 5%.

What was sequenced was blood. This TCR was recovered from a woman aged 18-30 years in good health. The chain employs TRBV15 and TRBJ1-3; TRBD1 matches at 7 bases. The CDR3 region is CATSTGTVGNTIYF. Written as DNA, the CDR3 is TGTGCCACCAGCACCGGGACAGTTGGAAACACCATATATTTT.